One and the same sample provided the 2 T cell receptor beta chains below, sequenced in a study of blood T cell repertoires in COVID-19. Profiled with immunoSEQ multiplex PCR; TCRdb holds only in-frame clones, not every one. Of 210,000 or so clones listed, around 90% are singletons. Specimen: peripheral blood. These receptors all stem from a woman between 18 and 29 years old who had recovered from COVID-19.

The rearrangement uses TRBV5-5 and TRBJ2-3; 14 bases align to TRBD2. CDR1 and CDR2 from the germline V gene are SGHKS and YYEKEE (reference sequence). The V gene end was trimmed by 2 bases and the J gene end by 5 bases; junction bases not matched to a gene: 4. This CDR3 has 16 amino acids. The CDR3 DNA is TGTGCCAGCAGCTTCGGGACTAGCGGGAGTATAGATACGCAGTATTTT. As protein: CASSFGTSGSIDTQYF.

The chain joins TRBV6-5 to TRBJ2-4; TRBD1 agrees at 9 bases. From germline, CDR1 is MNHEY and CDR2 SVGAGI. The CDR3 totals 15 residues. The ends lost 6 bases at V and 7 bases at J; junction bases unmatched: 10. The CDR3 is CASRQPQGALNIQYF. The CDR3 DNA reads TGTGCCAGCAGACAACCACAGGGGGCACTGAACATTCAGTACTTC.